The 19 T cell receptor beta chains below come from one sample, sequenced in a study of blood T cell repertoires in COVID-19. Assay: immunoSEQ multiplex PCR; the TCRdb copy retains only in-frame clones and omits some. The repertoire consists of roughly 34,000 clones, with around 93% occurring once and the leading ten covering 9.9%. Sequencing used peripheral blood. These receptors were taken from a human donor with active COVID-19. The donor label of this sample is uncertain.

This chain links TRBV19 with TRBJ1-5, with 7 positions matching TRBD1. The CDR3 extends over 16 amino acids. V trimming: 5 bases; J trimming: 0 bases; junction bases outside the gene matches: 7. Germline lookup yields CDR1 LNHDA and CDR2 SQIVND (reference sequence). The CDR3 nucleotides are TGTGCCAGTAGTGGGACAGCTTCTGATAGCAATCAGCCCCAGCATTTT. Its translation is CASSGTASDSNQPQHF.

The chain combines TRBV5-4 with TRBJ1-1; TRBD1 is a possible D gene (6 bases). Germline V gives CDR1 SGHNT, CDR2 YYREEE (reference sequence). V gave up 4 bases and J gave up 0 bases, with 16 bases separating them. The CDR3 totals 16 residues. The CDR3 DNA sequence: TGTGCCAGCAGCACTTCTTTGACAGGATTGAACACTGAAGCTTTCTTT. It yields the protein CASSTSLTGLNTEAFF.

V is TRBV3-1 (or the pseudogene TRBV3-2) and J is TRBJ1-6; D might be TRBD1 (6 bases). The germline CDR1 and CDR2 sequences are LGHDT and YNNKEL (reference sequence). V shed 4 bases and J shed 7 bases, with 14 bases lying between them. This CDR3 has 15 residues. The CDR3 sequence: CASSPRGQVNSPLHF. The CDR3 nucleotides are TGTGCCAGCAGCCCGCGGGGGCAGGTAAATTCACCCCTCCACTTT.

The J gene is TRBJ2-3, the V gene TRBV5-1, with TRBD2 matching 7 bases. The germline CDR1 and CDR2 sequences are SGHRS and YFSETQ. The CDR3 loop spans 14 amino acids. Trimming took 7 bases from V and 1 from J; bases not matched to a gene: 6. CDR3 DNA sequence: TGCGCCAGCTCCCGGACTAGTGGCACAGATACGCAGTATTTT. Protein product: CASSRTSGTDTQYF.

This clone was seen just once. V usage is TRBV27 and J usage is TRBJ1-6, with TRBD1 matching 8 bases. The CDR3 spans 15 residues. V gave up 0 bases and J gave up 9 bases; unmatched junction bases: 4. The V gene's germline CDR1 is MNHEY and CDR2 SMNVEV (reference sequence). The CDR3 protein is CASSLSGQGISPLHF. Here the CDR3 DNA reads TGTGCCAGCAGTTTATCCGGACAGGGTATTTCACCCCTCCACTTT.

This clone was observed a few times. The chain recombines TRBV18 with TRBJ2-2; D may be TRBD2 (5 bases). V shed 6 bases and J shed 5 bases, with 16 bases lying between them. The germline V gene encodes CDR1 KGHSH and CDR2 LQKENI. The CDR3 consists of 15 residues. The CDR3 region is CASSVAKSKTGELFF. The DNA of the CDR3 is TGTGCCAGCTCCGTAGCGAAATCCAAAACCGGGGAGCTGTTTTTT.

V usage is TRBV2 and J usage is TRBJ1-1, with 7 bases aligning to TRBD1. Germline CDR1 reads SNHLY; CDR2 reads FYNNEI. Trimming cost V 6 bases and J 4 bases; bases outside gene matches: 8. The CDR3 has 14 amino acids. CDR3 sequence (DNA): TGTGCCAGCAGCTTAGGGGGCTCGGGCACTGAAGCTTTCTTT. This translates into CASSLGGSGTEAFF. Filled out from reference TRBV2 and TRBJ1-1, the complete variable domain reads EPEVTQTPSHQVTQMGQEVILRCVPISNHLYFYWYRQILGQKVEFLVSFYNNEISEKSEIFDDQFSVERPDGSNFTLKIRSTKLEDSAMYFCASSLGGSGTEAFFGQGTRLTVV.

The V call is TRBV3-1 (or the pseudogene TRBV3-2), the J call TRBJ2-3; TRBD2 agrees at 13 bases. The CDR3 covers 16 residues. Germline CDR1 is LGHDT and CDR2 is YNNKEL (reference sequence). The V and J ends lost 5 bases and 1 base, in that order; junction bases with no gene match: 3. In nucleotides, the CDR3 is TGTGCCAGCAGCAAAGGACTAGCGGGGGGCACAGATACGCAGTATTTT. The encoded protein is CASSKGLAGGTDTQYF.

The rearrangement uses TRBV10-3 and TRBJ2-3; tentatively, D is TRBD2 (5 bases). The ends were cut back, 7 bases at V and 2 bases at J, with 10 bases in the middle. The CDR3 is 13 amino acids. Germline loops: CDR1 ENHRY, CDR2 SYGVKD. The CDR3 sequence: CAITETITDTQYF. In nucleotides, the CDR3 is TGTGCCATCACGGAGACTATCACAGATACGCAGTATTTT.

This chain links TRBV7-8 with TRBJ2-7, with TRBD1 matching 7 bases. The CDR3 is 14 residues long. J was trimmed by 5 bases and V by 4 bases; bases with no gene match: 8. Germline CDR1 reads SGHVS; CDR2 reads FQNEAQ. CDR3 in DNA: TGTGCCAGCAGCTCAGGACAGGTTTTCGACGAGCAGTACTTC. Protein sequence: CASSSGQVFDEQYF.

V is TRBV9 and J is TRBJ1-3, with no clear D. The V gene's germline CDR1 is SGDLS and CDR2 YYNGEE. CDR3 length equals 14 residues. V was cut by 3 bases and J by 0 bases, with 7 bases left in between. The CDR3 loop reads CASSGIVSGNTIYF. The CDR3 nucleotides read TGTGCCAGCAGCGGAATAGTCTCTGGAAACACCATATATTTT.

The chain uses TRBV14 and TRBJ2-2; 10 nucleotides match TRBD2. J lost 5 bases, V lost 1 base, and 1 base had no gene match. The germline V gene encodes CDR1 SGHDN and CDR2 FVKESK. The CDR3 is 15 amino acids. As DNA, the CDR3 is TGTGCCAGCAGCCAAGTACTAGCGGGAACCGGGGAGCTGTTTTTT. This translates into CASSQVLAGTGELFF.

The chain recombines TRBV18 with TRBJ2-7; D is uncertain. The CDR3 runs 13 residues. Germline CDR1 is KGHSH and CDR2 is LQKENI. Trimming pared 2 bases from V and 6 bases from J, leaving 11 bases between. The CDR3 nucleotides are TGTGCCAGCTCACCATCTCGAGGCTTCGAGCAGTACTTC. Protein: CASSPSRGFEQYF.

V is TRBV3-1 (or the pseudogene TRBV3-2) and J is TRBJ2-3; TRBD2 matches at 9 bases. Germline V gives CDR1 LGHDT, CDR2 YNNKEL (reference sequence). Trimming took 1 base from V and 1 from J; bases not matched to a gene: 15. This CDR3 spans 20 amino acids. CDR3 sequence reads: CASSQVTASGKYVCTDTQYF. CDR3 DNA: TGTGCCAGCAGCCAAGTTACCGCTAGCGGGAAGTACGTTTGCACAGATACGCAGTATTTT.

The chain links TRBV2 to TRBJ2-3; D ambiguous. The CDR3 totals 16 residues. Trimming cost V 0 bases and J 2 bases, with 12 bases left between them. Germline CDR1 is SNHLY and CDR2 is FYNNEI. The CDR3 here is CASSEASLRLTDTQYF. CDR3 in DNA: TGTGCCAGCAGTGAAGCCTCTCTGCGCCTCACAGATACGCAGTATTTT.

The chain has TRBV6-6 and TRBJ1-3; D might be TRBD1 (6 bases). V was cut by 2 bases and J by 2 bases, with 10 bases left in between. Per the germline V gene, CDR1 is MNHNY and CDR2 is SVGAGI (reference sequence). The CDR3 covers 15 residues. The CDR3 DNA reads TGTGCCAGCAGTTACGAGAGGGGGACTGGAAACACCATATATTTT. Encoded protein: CASSYERGTGNTIYF.

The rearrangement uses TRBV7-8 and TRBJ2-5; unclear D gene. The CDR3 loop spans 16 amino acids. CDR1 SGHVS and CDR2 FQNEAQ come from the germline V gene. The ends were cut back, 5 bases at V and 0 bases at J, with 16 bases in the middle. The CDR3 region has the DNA TGTGCCAGCAGCAAGACGGCCCTTGCGGACCAAGAGACCCAGTACTTC. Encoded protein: CASSKTALADQETQYF.

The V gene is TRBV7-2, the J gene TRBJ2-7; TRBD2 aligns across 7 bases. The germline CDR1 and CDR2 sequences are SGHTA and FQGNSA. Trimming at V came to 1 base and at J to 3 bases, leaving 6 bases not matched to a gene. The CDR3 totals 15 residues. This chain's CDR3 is CASSLEPSGLYEQYF. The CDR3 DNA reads TGTGCCAGCAGCTTAGAGCCTAGCGGACTCTACGAGCAGTACTTC.

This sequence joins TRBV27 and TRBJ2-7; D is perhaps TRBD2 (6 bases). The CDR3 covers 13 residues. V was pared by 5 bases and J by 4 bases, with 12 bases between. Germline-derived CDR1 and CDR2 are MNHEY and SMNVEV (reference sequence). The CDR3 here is CASSPGGGYEQYF. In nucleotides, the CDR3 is TGTGCCAGCAGTCCCGGGGGAGGATACGAGCAGTACTTC.